Many counts were recorded for the clone carrying this T cell receptor beta chain. Its antigen is still unknown. Via MiXCR, TCRdb re-called the 5' RACE reads, giving one row per CDR3 protein. The sample consists of about 530,000 distinct CDR3 sequences, around 15% of them appearing once. V lost 3 bases and J 6 bases, leaving 14 bases between the germline ends. There are 15 residues in the CDR3. This specimen comes from a study of identical twins. Study-wide points: There is a chance that invariant MAIT and iNKT cells partially muddied zero-insertion analyses. Monozygotic twin pairs showed more out-of-frame TCR alpha sharing than models estimated.

These same data were also listed under a study on yellow fever vaccine responses in identical twins. That source reports: Vaccine T cell responses of twins reportedly seemed partly convergent and partly personalized.

This TCR was sampled from a woman aged 18-30 years in good health. This rearrangement joins TRBV12-3 or TRBV12-4 to TRBJ2-2, with D maybe TRBD1 (5 bases). The sequenced material came from CD4+ T cells sorted from blood. DNA of the CDR3: TGTGCCAGCAGTTTCCAGGGTCTAATTTCCGGGGAGCTGTTTTTT. Translation: CASSFQGLISGELFF.